Given below is one T cell receptor (beta chain) in context. Its cognate antigen is unknown. Some clones are missing from TCRdb's copy, which holds only in-frame ones; the method was immunoSEQ multiplex PCR. The data show approximately 90,000 clones, nearly 85% seen once. The V end was cut by 8 bases, the J end by 5 bases, with 19 bases between. The length of the CDR3 is 15 residues. Germline CDR1 and CDR2: MNHEY and SVGAGI. The sample originates from a study of PD-1 blockade in classical Hodgkin lymphoma. The study, taken as a whole, reports: Patients who began taking nivolumab under 1 year after ASCT were left out. What caused the repertoire differences, perhaps disease activity or prior therapy, remains undefined. Complete responders entered with baseline diversity on par with newly diagnosed patients, the results showed.

The sample's time point: cycle 4 day 1 (C4D1), after 5 to 7 weeks of nivolumab. Each patient experienced a relapse that followed autologous stem cell transplantation, and brentuximab vedotin exposure varied. Best responses fell into complete response, partial response or progressive disease. The TCR originated in a human donor with classical Hodgkin lymphoma. This sequence joins TRBV6-5 and TRBJ2-1; no clear D. Sample: peripheral blood mononuclear cells (PBMCs), taken before the fourth cycle of nivolumab. CDR3 in DNA: TGTGCCAGCGAGAGCGAGAGGAAGCAAAACAATGAGCAGTTCTTC. The encoded protein is CASESERKQNNEQFF.